This T cell receptor (beta chain) is from a study of CD8+ T cells in alopecia areata. About the study: Treatment of the treated patients consisted of oral tofacitinib, 5 to 10 mg twice daily. Among treated patients, severity was scored by affected scalp area percentage.

The CDR3 is made up of 14 amino acids. The germline CDR1 and CDR2 sequences are SGHRS and YFSETQ. Deletions cut 2 bases from V and 6 bases from J, with 14 bases between. The sequencing template was cDNA reverse transcribed from extracted RNA. The data were produced by immunoSEQ multiplex PCR, yet TCRdb's version contains in-frame clones alone and is incomplete. The sample lists roughly 250,000 clones, around three fifths occurring once. Note on this clone: The antigen is not known.

Study results and limitations: The study found tofacitinib significantly decreased scalp clonality and expanded CD8+ clones among the top 100.

Treatment specified: oral pan-JAK inhibitor, 5-10 mg twice daily. Separation by sorting yielded CD4+ and CD8+ T cells from PBMCs. The gene calls are TRBV5-1 and TRBJ2-5; D unresolved. The source material was CD4+ T cells sorted from blood, sampled at approximately week 51, from a patient treated with tofacitinib. The TCR was taken from a human donor with alopecia areata. This CDR3 reads CASSLSSLGKTQYF. The CDR3 DNA is TGCGCCAGCAGCTTATCCTCTTTGGGGAAGACCCAGTACTTC.